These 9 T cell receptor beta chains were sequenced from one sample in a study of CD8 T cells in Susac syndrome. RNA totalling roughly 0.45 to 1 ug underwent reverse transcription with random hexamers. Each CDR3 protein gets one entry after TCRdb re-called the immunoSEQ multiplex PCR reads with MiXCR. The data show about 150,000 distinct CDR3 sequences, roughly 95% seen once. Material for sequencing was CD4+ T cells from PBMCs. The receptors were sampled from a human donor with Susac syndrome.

CDR3 sequence: CASSLGRGPIEAFF. The CDR3 DNA reads TGTGCCAGCAGCTTAGGGCGCGGGCCGATTGAAGCTTTCTTT. J is TRBJ1-1 and V is TRBV7-9; D is unclear. V was clipped by 1 base and J by 7 bases, with 13 bases between them. The V gene's germline CDR1 is SEHNR and CDR2 FQNEAQ (reference sequence). The CDR3 spans 14 residues.

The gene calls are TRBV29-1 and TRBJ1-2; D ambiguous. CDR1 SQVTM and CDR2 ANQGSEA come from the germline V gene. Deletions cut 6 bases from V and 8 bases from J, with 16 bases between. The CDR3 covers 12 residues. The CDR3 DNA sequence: TGCAGCGTGGCCCAAACAAGTGGAGGCTACACCTTC. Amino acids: CSVAQTSGGYTF.

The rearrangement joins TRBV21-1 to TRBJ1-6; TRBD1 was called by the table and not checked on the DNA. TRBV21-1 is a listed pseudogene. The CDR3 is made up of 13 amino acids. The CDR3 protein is CASSPGQLSPLHF. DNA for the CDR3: TGTGCCAGCAGCCCGGGACAGCTTTCACCCCTCCACTTT.

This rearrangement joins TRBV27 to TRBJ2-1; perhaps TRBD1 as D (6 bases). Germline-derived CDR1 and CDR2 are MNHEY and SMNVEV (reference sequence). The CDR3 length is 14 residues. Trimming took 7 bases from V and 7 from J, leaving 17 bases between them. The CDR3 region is CASTFTAGANEQFF. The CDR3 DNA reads TGTGCCAGCACCTTCACGGCAGGGGCAAATGAGCAGTTCTTC.

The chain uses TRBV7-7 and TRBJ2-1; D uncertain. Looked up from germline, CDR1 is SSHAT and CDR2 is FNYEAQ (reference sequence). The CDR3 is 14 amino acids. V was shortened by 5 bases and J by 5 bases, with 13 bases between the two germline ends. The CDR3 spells CASSTGPLNNEQFF. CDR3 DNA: TGTGCCAGCAGCACCGGACCATTAAACAATGAGCAGTTCTTC.

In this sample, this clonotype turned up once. CDR3 sequence (DNA): TGTGCCACCAGCTTCCGCGACATTCAGTACTTC. Protein product: CATSFRDIQYF. The chain combines TRBV6-2 or TRBV6-3 with TRBJ2-4; unclear D gene. Looked up from germline, CDR1 is MNHEY and CDR2 is SVGEGT. The V end lost 10 bases, the J end lost 8 bases, and 12 bases lay between the germline ends. This CDR3 spans 11 amino acids.

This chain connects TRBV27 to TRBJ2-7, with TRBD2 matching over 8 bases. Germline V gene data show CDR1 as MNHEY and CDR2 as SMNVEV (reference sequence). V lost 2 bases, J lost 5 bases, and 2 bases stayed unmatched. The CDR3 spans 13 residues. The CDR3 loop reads CASSLRGGDEQYF. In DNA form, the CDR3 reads TGTGCCAGCAGTTTACGGGGGGGCGACGAGCAGTACTTC.

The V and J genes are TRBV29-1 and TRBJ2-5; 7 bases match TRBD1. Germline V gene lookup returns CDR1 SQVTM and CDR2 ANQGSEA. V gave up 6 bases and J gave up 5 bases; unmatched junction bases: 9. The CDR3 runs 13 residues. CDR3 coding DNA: TGCAGCGTGACAATTTGGGACAGTGAGACCCAGTACTTC. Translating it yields CSVTIWDSETQYF.

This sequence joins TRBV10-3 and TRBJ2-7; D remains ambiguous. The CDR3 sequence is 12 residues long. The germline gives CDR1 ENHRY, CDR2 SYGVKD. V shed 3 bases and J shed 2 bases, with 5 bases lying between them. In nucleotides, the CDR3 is TGTGCCATCAGTGACGCCCCCTACGAGCAGTACTTC. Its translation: CAISDAPYEQYF.